A selection of T cell receptor beta chains follows, all from one sample in a study of CD8+CD57+ T cells in acquired aplastic anemia. TCRdb reanalysed the reads using MiXCR and keeps one entry per CDR3 protein. The sample holds under 350,000 distinct CDR3 sequences, approximately 57% seen once. The sample was sorted CD4+, CD8+, or CD8+CD57+ T cells (not recorded which) from PBMCs. The receptors were gathered from a human donor with aplastic anemia. Each CDR3 is given without its conserved first and last residue. Fields, in order: J gene, V gene, CDR3 protein.

J gene: TRBJ2-1
V gene: TRBV29-1
CDR3 protein: SSSLAGGPYNEQF

J gene: TRBJ1-2
V gene: TRBV7-8
CDR3 protein: ASSLDTSGGVT

J gene: TRBJ2-7
V gene: TRBV6-5
CDR3 protein: ASSFQPGTGYEQY

J gene: TRBJ2-1
V gene: TRBV20-1
CDR3 protein: SAERMENEQF

J gene: TRBJ2-7
V gene: TRBV7-9
CDR3 protein: ASSSMSPNYEQY

J gene: TRBJ1-1
V gene: TRBV12-3/TRBV12-4
CDR3 protein: ASAPGGTVNTEDF

J gene: TRBJ1-6
V gene: TRBV29-1
CDR3 protein: SVYDPGTNSPLH

J gene: TRBJ2-1
V gene: TRBV9
CDR3 protein: ASSVAGGYSYNEQF

J gene: TRBJ2-3
V gene: TRBV24-1
CDR3 protein: ATSDPPSGGGTDTQY

J gene: TRBJ2-7
V gene: TRBV2
CDR3 protein: ASTSHSLAGPMKYEQY

J gene: TRBJ2-3
V gene: TRBV19
CDR3 protein: ASSIDGGGLVGNNEQY

J gene: TRBJ1-5
V gene: TRBV20-1
CDR3 protein: SAAGGNLNQPQH

J gene: TRBJ2-7
V gene: TRBV24-1
CDR3 protein: ATSDLRGERHEQY

J gene: TRBJ2-2
V gene: TRBV6-1
CDR3 protein: ASSEQGVMNTGELF

J gene: TRBJ2-7
V gene: TRBV7-9
CDR3 protein: ASSLGGDSRRYEQY